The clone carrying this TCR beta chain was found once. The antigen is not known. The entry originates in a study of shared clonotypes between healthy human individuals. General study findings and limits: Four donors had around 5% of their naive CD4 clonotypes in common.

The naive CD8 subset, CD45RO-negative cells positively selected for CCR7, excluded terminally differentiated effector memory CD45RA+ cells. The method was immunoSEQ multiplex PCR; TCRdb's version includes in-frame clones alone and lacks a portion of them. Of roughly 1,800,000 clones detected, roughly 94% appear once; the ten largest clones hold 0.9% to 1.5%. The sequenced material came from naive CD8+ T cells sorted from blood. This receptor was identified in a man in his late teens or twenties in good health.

The CDR3 is CASSLSSGGFLGNIQYF. The CDR3 DNA is TGTGCCAGCAGCTTAAGCAGCGGCGGTTTCTTAGGGAACATTCAGTACTTC. This rearrangement joins TRBV7-9 to TRBJ2-4; perhaps TRBD2 as D (5 bases). Trimming took off 2 bases at V and 7 bases at J, with 21 bases between the two ends. The CDR3 is 17 residues long. Per germline, CDR1 SEHNR and CDR2 FQNEAQ (reference sequence).